What follows are 13 T cell receptor beta chains derived from one specimen sequenced in a study of neoadjuvant anti-PD-1 for oral cavity cancer. TCRdb's table, derived via immunoSEQ multiplex PCR, lists solely in-frame clones and lacks some. The sample has 30,000 to 35,000 clones; around nine tenths are singletons. The sequenced sample was PBMCs, obtained before nivolumab (anti-PD-1) treatment. The receptors originated from a person aged 35-80 years with oral cavity squamous cell carcinoma.

The gene calls are TRBV19 and TRBJ1-2; no clear D gene. Deletions cut 7 bases from V and 4 bases from J, with 10 bases between. CDR1 LNHDA and CDR2 SQIVND come from the germline V gene (reference sequence). The CDR3 is made up of 12 amino acids. The CDR3 region is CASINPLYGYTF. In DNA form, the CDR3 reads TGTGCCAGTATCAACCCCCTCTATGGCTACACCTTC.

The V and J genes are TRBV7-3 and TRBJ2-1, with 12 positions matching TRBD2. J lost 8 bases, V lost 5 bases, and 7 bases had no gene match. This CDR3 is built from 15 residues. Germline loops: CDR1 SGHTA, CDR2 FQGTGA. In DNA, the CDR3 is TGTGCCAGCAGCCCGCGGACTAGCGGGATGGATGAGCAGTTCTTC. Its protein is CASSPRTSGMDEQFF. Supplemented by reference TRBV7-3 and TRBJ2-1, the full variable domain reads GAGVSQTPSNKVTEKGKYVELRCDPISGHTALYWYRQSLGQGPEFLIYFQGTGAADDSGLPNDRFFAVRPEGSVSTLKIQRTERGDSAVYLCASSPRTSGMDEQFFGPGTRLTVL.

The chain links TRBV7-9 to TRBJ2-7, with 8 bases that match TRBD1. The CDR3 covers 13 residues. The germline V gene has CDR1 SEHNR and CDR2 FQNEAQ (reference sequence). The V segment lost 7 bases and the J segment 5 bases; nucleotides outside the gene matches: 7. The CDR3 DNA reads as TGTGCCAGCAAGCCCCAGGGGGCGAACGAGCAGTACTTC. The encoded protein is CASKPQGANEQYF.

Notes on this clone: Different DNA sequences within this sample yield the same CDR3. This rearrangement joins TRBV7-9 to TRBJ2-5, with 9 bases identical to TRBD1. Per germline, CDR1 SEHNR and CDR2 FQNEAQ (reference sequence). With V trimmed by 2 bases and J by 2 bases, 3 bases remained unmatched. CDR3 length: 15 amino acids. In DNA, the CDR3 is TGTGCCAGCAGCTTAAGACAGGGGGTACAAGAGACCCAGTACTTC. As protein: CASSLRQGVQETQYF.

This sequence joins TRBV7-2 and TRBJ1-1; 7 positions match TRBD1. Trimming took 8 bases from V and 2 from J; bases not matched to a gene: 5. The CDR3 covers 13 residues. Per the germline V gene, CDR1 is SGHTA and CDR2 is FQGNSA. The CDR3 region is CASQGVLNTEAFF. The DNA of the CDR3 is TGTGCCAGCCAGGGGGTATTAAACACTGAAGCTTTCTTT.

This clone was seen a few times. The rearrangement uses TRBV28 and TRBJ2-1; D call uncertain. The germline V and J ends were trimmed by 4 bases and 10 bases, with 11 bases remaining between them. Germline CDR1 is MDHEN and CDR2 is SYDVKM. This CDR3 contains 12 residues. CDR3: CASSYSVREQFF. The DNA of the CDR3 is TGTGCCAGCAGTTATTCGGTGAGAGAGCAGTTCTTC.

This clone turned up a few times. The rearrangement uses TRBV7-2 and TRBJ2-1; 13 nucleotides match TRBD2. Germline values: CDR1 SGHTA, CDR2 FQGNSA. The length of the CDR3 is 14 residues. V gave up 5 bases and J gave up 11 bases; unmatched junction bases: 6. This chain's CDR3 is CASSPTSGGDQQFF. The CDR3 DNA follows: TGTGCCAGCAGCCCCACTAGCGGGGGGGATCAGCAGTTCTTC.

The V call is TRBV28, the J call TRBJ2-7, with 7 bases fitting TRBD2. The CDR3 covers 15 residues. Unmatched junction bases numbered 6, after V lost 4 bases and J lost 0 bases. Per the germline V gene, CDR1 is MDHEN and CDR2 is SYDVKM. The CDR3 region is CASSSFTSASYEQYF. DNA of the CDR3: TGTGCCAGCAGTTCATTCACTAGCGCCTCCTACGAGCAGTACTTC.

The chain employs TRBV6-5 and TRBJ2-1; D is possibly TRBD1 (6 bases). V gave up 6 bases and J gave up 4 bases, with 16 bases separating them. The CDR3 length is 15 residues. CDR1 is MNHEY and CDR2 is SVGAGI in the germline V gene. The CDR3 reads CASRLTGQGYNEQFF. The CDR3 DNA is TGTGCCAGCAGACTTACAGGGCAAGGATACAATGAGCAGTTCTTC.

The V gene is TRBV5-3, the J gene TRBJ1-1; D unresolved. TRBV5-3 is given ORF status, its function remaining uncertain. Trimming took off 0 bases at V and 1 base at J, with 4 bases between the two ends. The CDR3 sequence is 13 residues long. The CDR3 DNA reads as TGTGCCAGAAGCTTGGTGTCGAACACTGAAGCTTTCTTT. It translates to CARSLVSNTEAFF.

The CDR3 loop is CASSERGQGLGGYTF. CDR3 DNA sequence: TGTGCCAGCAGTGAAAGGGGACAGGGGTTAGGTGGCTACACCTTC. The chain carries TRBV2 and TRBJ1-2; TRBD1 aligns across 10 bases. V lost 2 bases, J lost 7 bases, and 7 bases stayed unmatched. Germline CDR1 SNHLY, CDR2 FYNNEI. This CDR3 region has 15 residues.

The CDR3 region has the DNA TGTGCCAGCAGCCAGAGTAACTATGGCTACACCTTC. Residues: CASSQSNYGYTF. The rearrangement links TRBV4-2 to TRBJ1-2; no reliable D call. The CDR3 covers 12 residues. In germline, CDR1 is LGHNA, CDR2 YNFKEQ. Trimming pared 3 bases from V and 1 base from J, leaving 3 bases between.

CDR3 coding DNA: TGTGCCAGCAGCTTAGGGTTCACCGGGGAGCTGTTTTTT. Residues: CASSLGFTGELFF. The rearrangement uses TRBV7-2 and TRBJ2-2, with no clear D. This CDR3 contains 13 residues. Between the trimmed V and J ends, which lost 1 base and 4 bases, there was a span of 4 bases. CDR1 is SGHTA, CDR2 FQGNSA, per germline.